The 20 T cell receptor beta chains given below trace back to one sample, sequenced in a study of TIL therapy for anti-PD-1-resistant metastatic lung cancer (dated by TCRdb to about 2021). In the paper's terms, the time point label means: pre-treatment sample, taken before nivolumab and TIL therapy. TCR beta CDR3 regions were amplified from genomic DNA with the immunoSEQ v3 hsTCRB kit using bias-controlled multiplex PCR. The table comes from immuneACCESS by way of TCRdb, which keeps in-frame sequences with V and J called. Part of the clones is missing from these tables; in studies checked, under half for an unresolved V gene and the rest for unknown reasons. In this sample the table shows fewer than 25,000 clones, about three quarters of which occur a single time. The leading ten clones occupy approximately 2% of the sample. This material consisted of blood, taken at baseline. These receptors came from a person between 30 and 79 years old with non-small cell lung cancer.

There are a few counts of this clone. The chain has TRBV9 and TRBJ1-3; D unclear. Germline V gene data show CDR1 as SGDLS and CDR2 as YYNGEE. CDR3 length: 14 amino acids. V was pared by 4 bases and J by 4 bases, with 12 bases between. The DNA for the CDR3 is TGTGCCAGCAGCCCATTAGGGAGGGGAAACACCATATATTTT. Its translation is CASSPLGRGNTIYF.

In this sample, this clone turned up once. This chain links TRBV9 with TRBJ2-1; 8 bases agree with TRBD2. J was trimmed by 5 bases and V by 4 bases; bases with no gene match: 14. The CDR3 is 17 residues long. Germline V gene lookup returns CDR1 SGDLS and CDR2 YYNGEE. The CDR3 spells CASSPKRSSGKDNEQFF. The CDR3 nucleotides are TGTGCCAGCAGCCCGAAAAGGAGTAGCGGGAAGGACAATGAGCAGTTCTTC.

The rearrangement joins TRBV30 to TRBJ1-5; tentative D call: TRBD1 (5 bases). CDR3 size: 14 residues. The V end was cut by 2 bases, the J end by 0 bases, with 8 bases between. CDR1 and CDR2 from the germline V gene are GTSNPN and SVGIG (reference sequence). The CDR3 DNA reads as TGTGCCTGGAGTCGGACAAATAGCAATCAGCCCCAGCATTTT. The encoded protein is CAWSRTNSNQPQHF.

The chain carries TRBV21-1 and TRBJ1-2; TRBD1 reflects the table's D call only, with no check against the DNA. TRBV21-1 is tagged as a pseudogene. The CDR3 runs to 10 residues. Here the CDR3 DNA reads TGTGCCAGCGCTGGACAAGGCTACACCTTC. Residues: CASAGQGYTF.

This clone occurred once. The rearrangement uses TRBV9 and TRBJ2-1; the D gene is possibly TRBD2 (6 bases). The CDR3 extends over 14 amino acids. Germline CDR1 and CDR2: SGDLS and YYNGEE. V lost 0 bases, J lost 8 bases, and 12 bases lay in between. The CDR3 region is CASSVVGREDEQFF. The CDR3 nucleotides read TGTGCCAGCAGCGTAGTTGGCAGGGAGGATGAGCAGTTCTTC.

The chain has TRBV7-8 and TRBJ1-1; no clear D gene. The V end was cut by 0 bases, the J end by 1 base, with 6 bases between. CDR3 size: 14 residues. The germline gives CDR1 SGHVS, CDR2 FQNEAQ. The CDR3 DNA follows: TGTGCCAGCAGCTTAGCGGTGCGGAACACTGAAGCTTTCTTT. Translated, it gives CASSLAVRNTEAFF.

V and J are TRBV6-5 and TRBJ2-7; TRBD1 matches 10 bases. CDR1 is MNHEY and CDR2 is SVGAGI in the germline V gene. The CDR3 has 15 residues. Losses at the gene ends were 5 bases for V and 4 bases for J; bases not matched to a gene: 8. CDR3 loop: CASSLAPGQGYEQYF. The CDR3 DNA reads TGTGCCAGCAGTCTTGCCCCGGGACAGGGGTACGAGCAGTACTTC.

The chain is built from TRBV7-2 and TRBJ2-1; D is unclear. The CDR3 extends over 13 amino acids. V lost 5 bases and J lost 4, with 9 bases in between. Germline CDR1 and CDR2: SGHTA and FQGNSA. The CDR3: CASSPQAYNEQFF. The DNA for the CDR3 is TGTGCCAGCAGCCCTCAGGCTTACAATGAGCAGTTCTTC.

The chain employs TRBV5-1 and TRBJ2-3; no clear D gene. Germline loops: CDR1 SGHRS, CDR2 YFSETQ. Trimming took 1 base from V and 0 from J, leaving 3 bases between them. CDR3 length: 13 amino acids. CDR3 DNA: TGCGCCAGCAGCTTGTTCAGCACAGATACGCAGTATTTT. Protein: CASSLFSTDTQYF. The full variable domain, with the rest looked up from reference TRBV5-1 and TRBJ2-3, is KAGVTQTPRYLIKTRGQQVTLSCSPISGHRSVSWYQQTPGQGLQFLFEYFSETQRNKGNFPGRFSGRQFSNSRSEMNVSTLELGDSALYLCASSLFSTDTQYFGPGTRLTVL.

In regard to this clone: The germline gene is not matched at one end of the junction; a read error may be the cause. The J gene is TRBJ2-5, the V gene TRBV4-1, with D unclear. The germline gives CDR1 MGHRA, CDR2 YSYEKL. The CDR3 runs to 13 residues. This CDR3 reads CASSQVLHGTQYF. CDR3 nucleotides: TGCGCCAGCAGTCAAGTGCTCCATGGGACCCAGTACTTC.

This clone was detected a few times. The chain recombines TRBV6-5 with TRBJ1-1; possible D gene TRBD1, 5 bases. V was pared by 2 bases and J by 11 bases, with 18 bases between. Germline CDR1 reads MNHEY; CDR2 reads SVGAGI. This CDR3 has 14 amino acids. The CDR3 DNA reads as TGTGCCAGCAGTTACCCCGGGAGGCAGGGTTCGGCTTTCTTT. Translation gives CASSYPGRQGSAFF.

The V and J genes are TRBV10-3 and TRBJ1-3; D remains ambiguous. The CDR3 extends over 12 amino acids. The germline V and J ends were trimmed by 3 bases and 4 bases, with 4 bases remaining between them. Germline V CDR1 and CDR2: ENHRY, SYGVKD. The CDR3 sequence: CAISEQGNTIYF. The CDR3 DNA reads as TGTGCCATCAGTGAACAGGGAAACACCATATATTTT.

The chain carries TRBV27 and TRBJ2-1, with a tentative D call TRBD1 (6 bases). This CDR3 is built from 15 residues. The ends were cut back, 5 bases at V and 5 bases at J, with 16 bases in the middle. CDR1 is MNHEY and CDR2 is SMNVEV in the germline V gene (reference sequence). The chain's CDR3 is CASSLLLTGNNEQFF. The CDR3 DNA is TGTGCCAGCAGTCTTCTGTTAACAGGGAACAATGAGCAGTTCTTC.

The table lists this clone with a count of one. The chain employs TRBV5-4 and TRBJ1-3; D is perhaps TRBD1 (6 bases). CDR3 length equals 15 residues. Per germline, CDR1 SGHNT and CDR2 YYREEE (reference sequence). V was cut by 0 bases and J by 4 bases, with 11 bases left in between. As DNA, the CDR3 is TGTGCCAGCAGCTTGGCAGGGGCAGGGGGAAACACCATATATTTT. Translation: CASSLAGAGGNTIYF.

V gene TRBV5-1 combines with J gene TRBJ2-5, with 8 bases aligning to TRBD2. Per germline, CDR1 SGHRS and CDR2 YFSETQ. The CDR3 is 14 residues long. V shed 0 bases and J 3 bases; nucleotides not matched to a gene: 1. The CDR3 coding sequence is TGCGCCAGCAGCTTGGCCGGGGGGGAAGAGACCCAGTACTTC. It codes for CASSLAGGEETQYF.

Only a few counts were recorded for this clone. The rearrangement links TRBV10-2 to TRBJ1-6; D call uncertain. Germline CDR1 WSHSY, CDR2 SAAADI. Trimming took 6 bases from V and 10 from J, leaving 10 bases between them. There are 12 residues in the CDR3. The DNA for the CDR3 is TGCGCCAGCAGGTTCGGCTTATCACCCCTCCACTTT. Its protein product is CASRFGLSPLHF.

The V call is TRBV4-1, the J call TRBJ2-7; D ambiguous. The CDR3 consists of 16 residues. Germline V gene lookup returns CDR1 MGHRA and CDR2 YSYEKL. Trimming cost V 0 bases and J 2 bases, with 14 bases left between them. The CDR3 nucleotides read TGCGCCAGCAGCCAAGAGGGCGTCCCAAGGCCCTACGAGCAGTACTTC. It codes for CASSQEGVPRPYEQYF.

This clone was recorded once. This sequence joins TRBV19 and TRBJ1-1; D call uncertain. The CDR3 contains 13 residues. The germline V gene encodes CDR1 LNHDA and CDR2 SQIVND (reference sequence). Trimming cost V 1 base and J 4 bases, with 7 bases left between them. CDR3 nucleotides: TGTGCCAGTAGTATAGGGACGGGCACTGAAGCTTTCTTT. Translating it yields CASSIGTGTEAFF.

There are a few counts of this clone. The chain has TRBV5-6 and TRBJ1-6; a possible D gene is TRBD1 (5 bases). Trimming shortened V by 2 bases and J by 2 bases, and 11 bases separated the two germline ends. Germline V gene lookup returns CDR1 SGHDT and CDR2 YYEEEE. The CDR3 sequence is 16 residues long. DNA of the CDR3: TGTGCCAGCAGCTTAAGGGGTTGGACCTATAATTCACCCCTCCACTTT. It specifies CASSLRGWTYNSPLHF.

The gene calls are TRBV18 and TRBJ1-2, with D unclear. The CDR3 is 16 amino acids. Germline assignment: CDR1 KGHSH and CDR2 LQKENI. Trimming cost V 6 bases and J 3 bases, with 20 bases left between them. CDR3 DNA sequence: TGTGCCAGCTCTCAAGCCTCCCGGGGAGGAGACTATGGCTACACCTTC. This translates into CASSQASRGGDYGYTF.